This is a list of T cell receptor beta chains from one sample in a study of breast tumors, draining lymph nodes, adjacent tissues. TCRdb processed the multiplex PCR reads anew with MiXCR; each CDR3 protein has one entry. The repertoire holds approximately 200,000 distinct CDR3 sequences, with roughly 29% as singletons. The sample comprised axillary lymph node tissue. Receptor source: a female donor with breast cancer. Some clones in this sample may be carry-over from other donors' samples. Both conserved end residues are part of each CDR3. D genes are given only for firm matches. Size tells how often a clone was seen (once, few, many) or the class of an expanded clone, and some rows leave it out.

D	size	V	J	DNA	CDR3
.	many	TRBV29-1	TRBJ2-3	TGCAGCGTTGTGGGGGATATCACGGGTACGCAGTATTTT	CSVVGDITGTQYF
.	.	TRBV5-1	TRBJ2-3	TGCGCCAGCAGCTTGGGACAGGCTTTGGGAGATACGCAGTATTTT	CASSLGQALGDTQYF
.	many	TRBV28	TRBJ1-2	TGTGCCAGCACTAAAGGGGGGACCTCTAACTATGGCTACACCTTC	CASTKGGTSNYGYTF
.	.	TRBV10-3	TRBJ2-7	TGTGCCATCAGTGAGTCGGGACCTACGAAGGACGTGCAGTACTTC	CAISESGPTKDVQYF
TRBD2	many	TRBV5-8	TRBJ2-3	TGTGCCACCATAGCGGGAAGCACAGATACGCAGTATTTT	CATIAGSTDTQYF
.	.	TRBV30	TRBJ2-3	TGTGCCTGGAAATGGAGGGCAGATACGCAGTATTTT	CAWKWRADTQYF
.	many	TRBV7-2	TRBJ1-3	TGTGCCAGCAGCTTAGGCCACGTCGGCTCTGGAAACACCATATATTTT	CASSLGHVGSGNTIYF
TRBD1	many	TRBV4-1	TRBJ2-7	TGCGCCAGCAGCTCACGACAGGGCGAGCAGTACTTC	CASSSRQGEQYF
.	many	TRBV12-3/TRBV12-4	TRBJ2-7	TGTGCCAGCAGTTTTTCCGGGACACCTCCCTACGAGCAGTACTTC	CASSFSGTPPYEQYF
.	many	TRBV7-2	TRBJ2-5	TGTGCCAGCAGCTTAGTACAGACGTTCCAAGAGACCCAGCACTTC	CASSLVQTFQETQHF
TRBD1	many	TRBV7-9	TRBJ2-7	TGTGCCAGCAGCTTGCTTAGGGGACAGGGATATTACGAGCAGTACTTC	CASSLLRGQGYYEQYF
TRBD1	.	TRBV5-4	TRBJ1-1	TGTGCCAGTGGGACAGGGTTGAACACTGAAGCTTTCTTT	CASGTGLNTEAFF
.	many	TRBV24-1	TRBJ2-5	TGTGCCACCAGTGATTGGGGGGCGGGTCAAGAGACCCAGTACTTC	CATSDWGAGQETQYF
.	.	TRBV5-1	TRBJ1-1	TGCGCCAGCAGCTTGGTCGAGGTCCGCGAGACTGAAGCTTTCTTT	CASSLVEVRETEAFF
TRBD2	many	TRBV20-1	TRBJ2-5	TGCAGTGCTACCCCCCGTCTAGCGGGGGTACAAGAGACCCAGTACTTC	CSATPRLAGVQETQYF
TRBD1	.	TRBV9	TRBJ2-5	TGTGCCAGCAGCGTAGGAGGGGGCAGGGAGACCCAGTCCTTC	CASSVGGGRETQSF
.	.	TRBV2	TRBJ2-2	TGTGCCAGCGGGAGCGGGGAGCTGTTTTTT	CASGSGELFF
.	.	TRBV4-1	TRBJ1-5	TGCGCCAGCAGCCGGGGACTCCTCGGAGATAGCAATCAGCCCCAGCATTTT	CASSRGLLGDSNQPQHF
TRBD2	.	TRBV11-3	TRBJ2-1	TGTGCCAGCAGCTTAGAGGGCGGGGACTGGGGGGGCTCCTACAATGAGCAGTTCTTC	CASSLEGGDWGGSYNEQFF
.	few	TRBV3-1	TRBJ1-2	TGTGCCAGCAGCAGGGAGGGTTTTCAATGTGGCTACACCTTC	CASSREGFQCGYTF
TRBD2	few	TRBV7-9	TRBJ2-3	TGTGCCAGCAGCCCCGGGACTAGCGGGAGCGCAGATACGCAGTATTTT	CASSPGTSGSADTQYF
.	.	TRBV11-2	TRBJ2-4	TGTGCCAGCAGCTCCTCCGTGTTCGGGGGAAACATTCAGTACTTC	CASSSSVFGGNIQYF
.	few	TRBV28	TRBJ2-7	TGTGCCAGCAGTCCAAGACTTCCCTCCTACGAGCAGTACTTC	CASSPRLPSYEQYF
TRBD1	many	TRBV5-8	TRBJ2-2	TGTGCCAGCAGCAAGACAGGGATAGGCGACACCGGGGAGCTGTTTTTT	CASSKTGIGDTGELFF
TRBD2	many	TRBV7-9	TRBJ2-1	TGTGCCAGCAGCTTATCGTCCGACGAGCGGGAGGGGAGGTCCTACAATGAGCAGTTCTTC	CASSLSSDEREGRSYNEQFF
TRBD2	many	TRBV5-1	TRBJ2-3	TGCGCCAGCAGCTCACTAGCGGGATCAGATACGCAGTATTTT	CASSSLAGSDTQYF
.	many	TRBV2	TRBJ2-2	TGTGCCAGCAGGCGGATAGGGGGTTCCACCGGGGAGCTGTTTTTT	CASRRIGGSTGELFF
.	.	TRBV5-5	TRBJ2-7	TGTGCCAGCAGCTCGAGGCAGGGGGGGACCTACGAGCAGTACTTC	CASSSRQGGTYEQYF
.	many	TRBV9	TRBJ1-2	TGTGCCAGCAGGAGATGGGAGCTAGAAGGCTACACCTTC	CASRRWELEGYTF
TRBD1	many	TRBV28	TRBJ1-6	TGTGCCAGCAGGGGGGGACAGGGATATAATTCACCCCTCCACTTT	CASRGGQGYNSPLHF
TRBD2	many	TRBV20-1	TRBJ2-7	TGCAGTGCCCTGAGCGGGAGCTCCTACGAGCAGTACTTC	CSALSGSSYEQYF
.	many	TRBV4-3	TRBJ2-7	TGCGCCAGCAGCCAAGACCCGGGGGGCTGGGGGGACGAGCAGTACTTC	CASSQDPGGWGDEQYF
.	.	TRBV2	TRBJ1-4	TGTGCCGCCGCCCAATCTAGCGGGGGAGCAGAAAAACTGTTTTTT	CAAAQSSGGAEKLFF
.	many	TRBV20-1	TRBJ2-3	TGCAGTGCTAGTCCTCGAGGAGGATCTAGCACAGATACGCAGTATTTT	CSASPRGGSSTDTQYF
TRBD1	many	TRBV11-3	TRBJ2-1	TGTGCCAGCAGCCTCGGATACAAATCAGGGGGTGAGCAGTTCTTC	CASSLGYKSGGEQFF
TRBD1	few	TRBV20-1	TRBJ2-1	TGCAGTGCTAGAGGGGAGACAGGGGTCAATGAGCAGTTCTTC	CSARGETGVNEQFF
.	few	TRBV6-2/TRBV6-3	TRBJ2-5	TGTGCCAGCAGGCGTGGGGCGGAGACCCAGTACTTC	CASRRGAETQYF
.	many	TRBV7-8	TRBJ2-3	TGTGCCAGCAGCTACCGCCGGGACTGGAAATCAGATACGCAGTATTTT	CASSYRRDWKSDTQYF
.	.	TRBV5-6	TRBJ2-7	TGTGCCAGCGGGACTACAGGGTCTCACGAGCAGTACTTC	CASGTTGSHEQYF
TRBD2	few	TRBV15	TRBJ2-7	TGTGCCACCAGCAGACCACTAGCGGGGGGCTCCTACGAGCAGTACTTC	CATSRPLAGGSYEQYF
.	.	TRBV2	TRBJ1-1	TGTGCCAGCGGTACAGAACAGAACACTGAAGCTTTCTTT	CASGTEQNTEAFF
.	few	TRBV29-1	TRBJ1-2	TGCAGCGTCCCCGGCTCGGGGGGCTACACCTTC	CSVPGSGGYTF
TRBD2	many	TRBV7-2	TRBJ2-7	TGTGCCAGCAGCTTAGGGGGACTAGCCTACGAGCAGTACTTC	CASSLGGLAYEQYF
TRBD2	many	TRBV19	TRBJ2-3	TGTGCCAGTAGTGCCAAGGCAGCGGGGGGCGGAACAGATACGCAGTATTTT	CASSAKAAGGGTDTQYF
TRBD2	.	TRBV20-1	TRBJ2-3	TGCAGTGCTAGAGGTCCCACGGGACCAGCGGGAGTACCGGATACGCAGTATTTT	CSARGPTGPAGVPDTQYF
.	once	TRBV24-1	TRBJ1-4	TGTGCCACCAGTGATTTTGGAGCGGGAGGAGGGTACAATGAAAAACTGTTTTTT	CATSDFGAGGGYNEKLFF
.	many	TRBV5-5	TRBJ1-2	TGTGCCAGCAGCCCGGGAGCCGTAGATGGCTACACCTTC	CASSPGAVDGYTF
.	.	TRBV5-1	TRBJ2-3	TGCGCCAGCAGCTTGGCCGCGTGGGCCGATACGCAGTATTTT	CASSLAAWADTQYF
TRBD1	.	TRBV6-6	TRBJ2-1	TGTGCCAGCAGACCAACAGGGGGGCACAATGAGCAGTTCTTC	CASRPTGGHNEQFF